The TCR beta chain described here comes from a study of CD8+ T cells in alopecia areata. Whole-study findings and limits: In patients, TCRs were shared less clearly than in mice, and HLA may possibly be involved. Under tofacitinib, numerous expanded lesional clonotypes remained detectable in scalp and blood.

Following RNA extraction, reverse transcription yielded cDNA that acted as the sequencing template. TCRdb keeps only in-frame clones here, not all; method: immunoSEQ multiplex PCR. The sample shows 130,000 to 150,000 clones, roughly 82% of them seen only once. On this clone: The antigen is unknown.

V gave up 5 bases and J gave up 9 bases; unmatched junction bases: 8. This CDR3 has 15 amino acids. In germline, CDR1 is PRHDT, CDR2 FYEKMQ (reference sequence). Treatment specified: oral pan-JAK inhibitor, 5-10 mg twice daily. This clonotype originated in a human donor with alopecia areata. Sequenced material: CD8+ T cells sorted from blood, taken at week 4, from a patient treated with tofacitinib. The rearrangement joins TRBV13 to TRBJ2-1; the match to TRBD1 covers 12 bases. The CDR3 loop reads CASSVPGQGAAEQFF. The CDR3 nucleotides read TGTGCCAGCAGCGTCCCGGGACAGGGGGCAGCTGAGCAGTTCTTC.